This T cell receptor beta chain is from a study of post-analysis software for immune sequencing data. On this clonotype: The antigen is not known.

Whole-study results and caveats: The F measure placed samples prepared in the same batch into strongly shared clusters. Controls had significantly higher normalized Chao1 diversity than multiple sclerosis patients.

Built from TCR beta cDNA, the libraries had unique molecular identifiers in them. One entry per CDR3 protein, called by TCRdb with MiXCR from the PCR reads. The sample holds 380,000 or so distinct CDR3 sequences, approximately 33% seen once. The sequence was obtained from a girl aged 10-17 years with multiple sclerosis. Specimen: blood.

CDR3 region: CASRGTGDQPQHF. In DNA form, the CDR3 reads TGTGCCAGCAGGGGGACAGGGGATCAGCCCCAGCATTTT. The rearrangement uses TRBV25-1 and TRBJ1-5; TRBD1 aligns across 10 bases. Germline V CDR1 and CDR2: MGHDK, SYGVNS. The J segment lost 5 bases and the V segment lost 6 bases, leaving 1 base of the junction unmatched. This CDR3 comprises 13 residues.